This T cell receptor (beta chain) was identified in a study of CXCR3-negative and CXCR3-positive naive CD8 T cells. Study findings and constraints: Higher TRB CDR3 hydrophobicity marked CXCR3-positive naive cells relative to CXCR3-negative naive cells.

A note on this clonotype: The antigen remains undetermined.

This CDR3 spans 13 amino acids. In germline, CDR1 is SQVTM, CDR2 ANQGSEA. cDNA libraries for TRB were generated by 5' RACE incorporating UMI labels. TCRdb reprocessed the 5' RACE reads; each CDR3 protein has one entry and no DNA is given. The sample's table shows about 130,000 distinct CDR3 sequences. Sequenced: naive CXCR3+ CD8+ T cells from blood. Subset denoted: CD45RO-CCR7+CD27+CD95- naive CD8+ T cells expressing CXCR3 (TNR3+). The genes are TRBV29-1 and TRBJ2-2; TCRdb's assignment of TRBD1 cannot be checked, as there is no DNA. This receptor was obtained from a human donor in good health. Some clones in this sample may be carry-over from other donors' samples. The chain's CDR3 is CSVGARNTGELFF.